The TCR beta chain described here comes from a study of shared clonotypes between healthy human individuals (dated by TCRdb to the early 2020s). About the investigation overall: Two women and a few men aged 18 to 49 years were included in the cohort. For each donor, CD4 naive and CD4 memory were each given three plates, CD8 naive was given two plates, and CD8 memory was given one plate. Per donor, leukapheresis produced somewhere between about 0.94 and 8.9 billion PBMCs. Blood TCR repertoires of five healthy adults were deeply sequenced to estimate repertoire size and the extent of clonotype sharing between individuals. To increase sequencing depth and limit assay-specific biases, different laboratories used diverse techniques to prepare libraries and sequence TCR repertoires.

The paper as a whole reports these results and caveats: Sharing across a few donors was observed for 5% to 6.5% of naive CD4, less than 4% of naive CD8, 2% to 2.5% of memory CD4, and roughly 0.4% of memory CD8 clonotypes. Larger estimated clonotype richness was generally found for naive subsets than for memory subsets. Compared with non-shared clonotypes, clonotypes shared by all four sorted-subset donors had higher generation probabilities. Pairwise subsampling led to the expectation that sequencing depth would affect the degree of clonotype sharing among donors. The small number of donors limited the genetic and exposure-history diversity represented. Even with the large sequencing depth, rarefaction of the sorted-subset datasets indicated that sequencing was incomplete. Only blood was sampled, and tissue TCR repertoires likely differ from those in blood.

Reading the germline V gene gives CDR1 SGHDN and CDR2 FVKESK. The cysteine opens and the phenylalanine closes a CDR3 of 16 amino acids. Of all the DNA, just the CDR3 is kept, 48 bases in frame from base 1. Unmatched junction bases come to 9, with V trimmed by 3 bases and J by 7 bases. TCR CDR3 regions were amplified from genomic DNA by multiplex PCR using the deep immunoSEQ assay. Extracted genomic DNA from each cell subset was distributed evenly across all wells of several immunoSEQ 96-well plates, and each plate was treated as a replicate. For sorted subsets, each replicate PCR was loaded with 200 ng genomic DNA, equivalent to 25,000 to 35,000 T cell genomes. The purified libraries were quantified using a Qubit 3.0 fluorometer, sized with a Bioanalyzer 2100, and then quantified again using the KAPA Library Quantification kit. Every immunoSEQ 96-well plate was sequenced on a dedicated single-read 150-cycle Illumina NextSeq 550 flow cell. On the study's bioinformatics: Because the immunoSEQ output held only junctional sequences and lacked quality scores, the filtering could not match the filtering applied to full-length reads. To assign V/J genes and CDR3, sequences were annotated against IMGT germline references using PyIR, a Python wrapper for IgBLAST v1.9. Reads were filtered out if the reads had weak V/J assignments (E-value above 1e-6), no CDR3, stop codons, out-of-frame junctions, or ambiguous translated residues. V3J clonotypes were defined as sequences sharing the same inferred V gene, J gene, and CDR3 amino acid sequence. The percentage overlap between two repertoires was calculated by dividing the number of shared unique clonotypes by the size of the smaller repertoire. Richness of each repertoire was evaluated using RTK rarefaction, the Chao1 estimator, and Recon v2.1 estimates of unobserved clonotypes. Generation probabilities were computed with OLGA for all TCRbeta clonotypes obtained by the gDNA method from a handful of donors. TCRdb's version of the immuneACCESS table is confined to in-frame rearrangements and falls short of the full clone set. An unresolved V gene accounts for under half of the shortfall where checked; the remainder is of unknown origin. The V and J calls and clone size were taken over from that table, and D and trimming were inferred from the DNA. The sample table records some 1.5 million clones; around 95% of these occur just once. The ten largest clonotypes hold over 1% of the sample.

As for this clone: The clone's antigen remains unknown. Base qualities were left out, and no much larger clone turns up one base away.

Healthy HIV-negative adults with no recently reported acute infections or vaccinations were included as donors. Every donor was a Caucasian adult residing in Nashville, Tennessee, USA. CD4+ T cells were enriched by magnetic negative selection; naive cells were then positively selected on CD45RA, and the negative fraction formed the memory subset. After blood collection by leukapheresis, PBMCs were isolated using Ficoll-Histopaque density gradient centrifugation and then cryopreserved in the vapor phase of liquid nitrogen. Analytical flow cytometry was used to check the purity and quantity of each magnetically sorted T cell population. Each sorted fraction had its genomic DNA isolated and then quantified by UV absorbance on a Nanodrop 2000c.

The chain joins TRBV14 to TRBJ2-3; 11 of the junction bases match TRBD1. The source is a man younger than 40 in good health. The specimen was naive CD4+ T cells sorted from blood. The sample's cell subset or site label, in plain terms: CD45RA+ positively selected. The DNA sequence follows: TGTGCCAGCAGCCATCCCGGGACAGGGGGACGGAATACGCAGTATTTT. Translation gives CASSHPGTGGRNTQYF.